This T cell receptor (beta chain) was sequenced for a study of blood T cell repertoires in COVID-19. Study-level background: COVID-19 samples, acute and convalescent, were from the United States, Italy and Spain. PBMCs, B-cell-depleted T cells, or T cells were the source of the cDNA or gDNA that made up the material.

In its sample, this clone was seen a few times. As originally analysed: Amplification with reference gene primers provided the estimates of nucleated cell counts. Clones were read by immunoSEQ multiplex PCR, and TCRdb kept only the in-frame ones, dropping some. That table supplies the V and J calls and clone size; D and trimming were determined from the DNA. The data contain 150,000 or so clones, 87% of them singletons. The CDR3 consists of 17 residues. V was clipped by 6 bases and J by 0 bases; unmatched bases: 11. The germline gives CDR1 SNHLY, CDR2 FYNNEI. The receptor was isolated from a woman between 70 and 85 years old with COVID-19, enrolled during active disease. The V call is TRBV2, the J call TRBJ2-3; 8 positions agree with TRBD2. Sequenced sample: peripheral blood. CDR3 sequence reads: CASRDSGGTPSTDTQYF. The CDR3 DNA is TGTGCCAGCAGAGATTCGGGGGGGACACCTAGCACAGATACGCAGTATTTT.